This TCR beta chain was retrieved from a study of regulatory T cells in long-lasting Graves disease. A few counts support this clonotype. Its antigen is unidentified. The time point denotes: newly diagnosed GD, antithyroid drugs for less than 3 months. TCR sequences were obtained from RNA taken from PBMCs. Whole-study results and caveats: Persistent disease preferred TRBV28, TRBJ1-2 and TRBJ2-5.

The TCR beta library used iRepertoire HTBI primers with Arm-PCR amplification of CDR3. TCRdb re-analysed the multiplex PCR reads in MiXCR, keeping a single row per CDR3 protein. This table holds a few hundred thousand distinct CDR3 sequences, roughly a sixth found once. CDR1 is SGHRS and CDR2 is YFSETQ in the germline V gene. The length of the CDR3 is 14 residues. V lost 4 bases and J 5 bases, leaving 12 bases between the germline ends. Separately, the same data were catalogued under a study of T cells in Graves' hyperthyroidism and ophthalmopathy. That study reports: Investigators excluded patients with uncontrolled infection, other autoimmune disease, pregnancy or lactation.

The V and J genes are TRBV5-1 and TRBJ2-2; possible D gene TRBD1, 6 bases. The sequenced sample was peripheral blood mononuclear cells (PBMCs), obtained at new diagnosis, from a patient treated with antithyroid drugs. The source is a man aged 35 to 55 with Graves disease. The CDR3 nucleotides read TGCGCCAGCAGCGGGGGCGTAGGTACCGGGGAGCTGTTTTTT. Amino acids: CASSGGVGTGELFF.